This T cell receptor (beta chain) was captured in a study of blood T cell repertoires in COVID-19. On the study more broadly: The origin of the acute and convalescent COVID-19 samples was the United States, Italy and Spain. The cDNA or gDNA used as material had been derived from T cells, B-cell-depleted T cells, or PBMCs.

Trimming cost V 3 bases and J 8 bases, with 21 bases left between them. The CDR3 contains 16 residues. CDR1 SGDLS and CDR2 YYNGEE come from the germline V gene. How the authors handled the data: From reference gene primer amplification, estimates of nucleated cell counts were derived. TCRdb's copy holds only in-frame clones and misses some; the assay was immunoSEQ multiplex PCR. For V, J and clone size, that table is used; D and trimming come from the DNA. This table holds about 160,000 clones, just under 85% found once. Material: peripheral blood. J is TRBJ2-1 and V is TRBV9; a weak D match, TRBD2 (6 bases). The clonotype originates from a woman aged 80 or over with acute or convalescent COVID-19. As DNA, the CDR3 is TGTGCCAGCAGCGGTAGAGGGGACTTCATACCCGATGAGCAGTTCTTC. This codes for CASSGRGDFIPDEQFF.